This T cell receptor beta chain comes out of a study of shared clonotypes between healthy human individuals. Donors, healthy HIV-negative adults, lacked recent acute infections or vaccinations. There were only Caucasian adults among the donors, and all lived in Nashville, Tennessee. V was shortened by 2 bases and J by 4 bases, with 13 bases between the two germline ends. There are 15 residues in the CDR3. Germline values: CDR1 SGHRS, CDR2 YFSETQ. This clone was seen ten or more times. Its target is not known. The assay was run at deep level. Repertoires were generated with immunoSEQ multiplex PCR, while TCRdb's copy carries only in-frame clones and drops some. This table holds some 660,000 clones, about 80% found once. General study findings and limits: Sequencing depth was expected to affect clonotype sharing among donors.

This sequence was found in a woman aged 25 to 39 in good health. The chain recombines TRBV5-1 with TRBJ2-1, with D perhaps matching TRBD1 or TRBD2 (5 bases each). Sequenced sample: memory CD4+ T cells sorted from blood. Subset noted: CD45RA-negative fraction. The CDR3 here is CASSLGDLSYNEQFF. The CDR3 region has the DNA TGCGCCAGCAGCTTAGGGGACCTATCATACAATGAGCAGTTCTTC.